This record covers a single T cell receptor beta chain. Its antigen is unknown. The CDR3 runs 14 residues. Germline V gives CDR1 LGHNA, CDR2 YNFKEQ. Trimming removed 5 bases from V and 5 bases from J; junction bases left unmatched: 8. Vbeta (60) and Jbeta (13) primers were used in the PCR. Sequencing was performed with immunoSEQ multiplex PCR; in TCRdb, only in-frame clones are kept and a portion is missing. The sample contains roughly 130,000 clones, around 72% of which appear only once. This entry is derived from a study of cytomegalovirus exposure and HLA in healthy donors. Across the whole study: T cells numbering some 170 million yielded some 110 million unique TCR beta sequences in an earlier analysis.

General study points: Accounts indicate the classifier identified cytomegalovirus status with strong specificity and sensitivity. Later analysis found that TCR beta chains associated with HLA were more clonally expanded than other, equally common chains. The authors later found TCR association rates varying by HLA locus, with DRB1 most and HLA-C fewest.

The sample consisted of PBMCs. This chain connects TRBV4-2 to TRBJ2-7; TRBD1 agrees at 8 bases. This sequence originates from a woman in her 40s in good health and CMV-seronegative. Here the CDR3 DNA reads TGTGCCAGCAGCGCGGACAGGGCAGGCGACGAGCAGTACTTC. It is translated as CASSADRAGDEQYF.